Reported below is one T cell receptor (beta chain). Its antigen is unidentified. Germline V CDR1 and CDR2: LNHNV, YYDKDF (reference sequence). This CDR3 region has 15 residues. V was clipped by 0 bases and J by 4 bases, with 12 bases between them. Produced via immunoSEQ multiplex PCR; TCRdb's table is partial and in-frame only. The sample lists some 310,000 clones, roughly 86% occurring once. This sample is drawn from a study of cytomegalovirus exposure and HLA in healthy donors. Study results and caveats: A few CMV-associated chains were confirmed in vitro to be specific for CMV antigens.

The V call is TRBV15, the J call TRBJ1-1; D is unresolved. The sequence came from a man aged 30 to 45 in good health and CMV-seronegative. Specimen: PBMCs. CDR3 sequence: CATSRDFGVGTEAFF. The CDR3 nucleotides are TGTGCCACCAGCAGAGATTTCGGGGTTGGCACTGAAGCTTTCTTT.